These 8 T cell receptor beta chains were sequenced from one sample in a study of glioma-infiltrating T cells after dendritic cell vaccination listed by TCRdb under 2016. Interpreted using the paper, the time point label stands for: after dendritic cell vaccination, including at tumor progression/relapse. The library was produced with the immunoSEQ multiplex PCR assay. TCRdb took this table from immuneACCESS and kept in-frame rearrangements with V and J called. Such tables lack part of the clones; where checked against another copy, unresolved V genes explain under half of the gap, and the rest is unexplained. A total of 91,000 or so clones appear in this sample, roughly 80% of them only once. The leading ten clones occupy under 6.5% of the sample. Sequencing was performed on blood, taken after dendritic cell vaccination. The origin of the receptors is a human donor with glioblastoma.

This clone is a singleton in its sample. CDR3 amino acids: CASSRDRAHEQYF. Written as DNA, the CDR3 is TGCGCCAGCAGCAGGGACAGGGCGCACGAGCAGTACTTC. This sequence joins TRBV5-1 and TRBJ2-7, with TRBD1 matching over 9 bases. V lost 4 bases and J lost 5; bases outside the gene matches: 4. CDR1 is SGHRS and CDR2 is YFSETQ in the germline V gene. The CDR3 has 13 amino acids.

This chain connects TRBV11-2 to TRBJ2-7; 8 nucleotides agree with TRBD2. Germline V gene sequence: CDR1 SGHAT, CDR2 FQNNGV. J lost 4 bases, V lost 4 bases, and 9 bases had no gene match. The CDR3 runs to 15 residues. This chain's CDR3 is CASSYGLAFSYEQYF. CDR3 nucleotide sequence: TGTGCCAGCAGCTACGGACTAGCTTTCTCATACGAGCAGTACTTC. The entire variable domain, with the rest obtained from reference TRBV11-2 and TRBJ2-7, is as follows: EAGVAQSPRYKIIEKRQSVAFWCNPISGHATLYWYQQILGQGPKLLIQFQNNGVVDDSQLPKDRFSAERLKGVDSTLKIQPAKLEDSAVYLCASSYGLAFSYEQYFGPGTRLTVT.

V and J are TRBV7-2 and TRBJ2-7, with 11 bases that match TRBD2. This CDR3 is built from 14 residues. The V gene's germline CDR1 is SGHTA and CDR2 FQGNSA. The V gene end was trimmed by 4 bases and the J gene end by 4 bases; junction bases not matched to a gene: 3. The CDR3 reads CASSSSSGRYEQYF. CDR3 nucleotide sequence: TGTGCCAGCAGCTCCTCTAGCGGGAGGTACGAGCAGTACTTC.

V is TRBV4-1 and J is TRBJ2-2, with D possibly matching TRBD2 (5 bases). The V gene lost 2 bases and the J gene lost 8 bases, with 9 bases spanning the gap. Germline-derived CDR1 and CDR2 are MGHRA and YSYEKL. This CDR3 is built from 13 residues. Here the CDR3 DNA reads TGCGCCAGCAGCCAACTTACGGGAGGGGAGCTGTTTTTT. The encoded protein is CASSQLTGGELFF.

The chain uses TRBV7-2 and TRBJ1-3; a possible D gene is TRBD1 (5 bases). Trimming took 0 bases from V and 3 from J, leaving 12 bases between them. CDR1 and CDR2 from the germline V gene are SGHTA and FQGNSA. This CDR3 has 16 amino acids. The CDR3 sequence: CASSLARGGYGNTIYF. The CDR3 coding sequence is TGTGCCAGCAGCTTAGCGCGGGGCGGCTATGGAAACACCATATATTTT.

J is TRBJ2-3 and V is TRBV7-2, with no clear D. Germline CDR1 and CDR2: SGHTA and FQGNSA. The CDR3 totals 14 residues. Trimming took 2 bases from V and 6 from J, leaving 12 bases between them. CDR3 loop: CASSLMLEQDTQYF. The CDR3, as DNA: TGTGCCAGCAGCTTAATGCTGGAGCAGGATACGCAGTATTTT.

The chain has TRBV9 and TRBJ2-7, with TRBD1 matching 9 bases. This CDR3 comprises 16 residues. From germline, CDR1 is SGDLS and CDR2 YYNGEE. With 3 bases clipped from V and 1 base from J, the junction kept 8 bases outside the gene matches. Here the CDR3 reads CASSGGYGQGSYEQYF. The DNA of the CDR3 is TGTGCCAGCAGCGGAGGATACGGACAGGGGTCCTACGAGCAGTACTTC. The entire variable domain, with the rest obtained from reference TRBV9 and TRBJ2-7, is as follows: DSGVTQTPKHLITATGQRVTLRCSPRSGDLSVYWYQQSLDQGLQFLIQYYNGEERAKGNILERFSAQQFPDLHSELNLSSLELGDSALYFCASSGGYGQGSYEQYFGPGTRLTVT.

The chain carries TRBV19 and TRBJ2-2, with a weak D call TRBD1 (6 bases). V was trimmed by 4 bases and J by 4 bases, leaving 7 bases between them. This CDR3 contains 13 residues. The germline V gene encodes CDR1 LNHDA and CDR2 SQIVND (reference sequence). The CDR3 here is CASSKGVTGELFF. The CDR3 DNA sequence: TGTGCCAGTAGTAAGGGGGTCACCGGGGAGCTGTTTTTT.